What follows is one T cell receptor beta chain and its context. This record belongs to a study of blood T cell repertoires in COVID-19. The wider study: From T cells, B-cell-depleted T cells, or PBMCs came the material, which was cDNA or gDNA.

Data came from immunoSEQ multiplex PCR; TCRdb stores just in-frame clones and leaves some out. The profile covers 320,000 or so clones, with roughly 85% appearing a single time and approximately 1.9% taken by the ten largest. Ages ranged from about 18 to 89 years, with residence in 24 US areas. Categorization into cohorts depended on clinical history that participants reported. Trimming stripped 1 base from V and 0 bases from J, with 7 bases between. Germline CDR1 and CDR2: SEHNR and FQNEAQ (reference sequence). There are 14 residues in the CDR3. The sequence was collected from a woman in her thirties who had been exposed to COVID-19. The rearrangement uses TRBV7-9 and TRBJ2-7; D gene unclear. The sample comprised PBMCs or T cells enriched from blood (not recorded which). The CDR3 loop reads CASSLGESSYEQYF. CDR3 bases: TGTGCCAGCAGCTTAGGAGAAAGCTCCTACGAGCAGTACTTC.